This entry describes one TCR beta chain. What it binds is not known. This entry belongs to a study of shared clonotypes between healthy human individuals. Overall study: Every donor yielded three CD4 naive, three CD4 memory, two CD8 naive and one CD8 memory plate.

The repertoire was sequenced with immunoSEQ multiplex PCR; TCRdb's copy has only in-frame clones and lacks some. The table has roughly 520,000 clones, 90% to 97% seen once. General study results and limits: Investigators collected only blood, and repertoires in tissues likely differ.

Caucasian adults living in Nashville, Tennessee, provided all samples. This sequence was found in a woman in her 30s in good health. Input material: naive CD4+ T cells sorted from blood. Described subset: CD45RA+ positively selected.

The CDR3 coding sequence is TGCGCCAGCAGGGCACTTAGCGGGGTCTCCTACAATGAGCAGTTCTTC. Amino acids: CASRALSGVSYNEQFF. V is TRBV10-2 and J is TRBJ2-1; 8 bases line up with TRBD2. After removal of 6 bases from V and 0 bases from J, the junction contained 7 bases not matched to a gene. There are 16 residues in the CDR3. CDR1 WSHSY and CDR2 SAAADI come from the germline V gene.